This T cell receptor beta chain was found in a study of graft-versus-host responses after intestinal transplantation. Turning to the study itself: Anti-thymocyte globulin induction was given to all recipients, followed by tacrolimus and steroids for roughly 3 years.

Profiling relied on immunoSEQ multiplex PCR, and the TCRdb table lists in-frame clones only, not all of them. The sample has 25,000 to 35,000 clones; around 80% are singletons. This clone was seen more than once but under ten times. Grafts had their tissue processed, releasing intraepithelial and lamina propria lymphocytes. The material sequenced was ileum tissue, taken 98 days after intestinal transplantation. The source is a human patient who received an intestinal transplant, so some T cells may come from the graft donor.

CDR3 loop: CASSPGSEEKLFF. The CDR3 bases are TGTGCCAGCAGCCCCGGGAGTGAAGAAAAACTGTTTTTT. The chain carries TRBV25-1 and TRBJ1-4, with no clear D. This CDR3 contains 13 residues. The V gene's germline CDR1 is MGHDK and CDR2 SYGVNS. V dropped 6 bases and J dropped 8 bases, with 13 bases sitting between them.